This T cell receptor (beta chain) was sequenced for a study of beta chain features in type 1 diabetes (dated 2018 in TCRdb). Background for the entire study: Mean age, gender distribution, total cell number and subset yield did not differ between patients and healthy donors. Across all samples, fewer than 130 million sorted cells were examined, and cell number per subset correlated strongly with RNA yield. The study compared the TCRB repertoires of sorted circulating CD4+ T cell subsets in recently diagnosed type 1 diabetes patients with those in matched healthy donors. Regulatory and stem cell-like memory subsets were obtained from only 8 patients and about eight healthy donors, while naive and central memory subsets were obtained from all 30 or so donors.

A single peripheral blood draw of approximately 120 mL on average was collected from each donor into heparinised tubes. Using a panel that included CD45RO, CCR7, CD25, CD127, CD95 and CD27, naive, central memory, regulatory and stem cell-like memory CD4+ T cells were sorted on a BD FACSAria II. Purity was above 95% for every sorted population. PBMCs were separated immediately by Lymphoprep density gradient centrifugation and were stained directly, without being cultured. Samples were stained and sorted in pairs, with one healthy donor and one patient per experiment, so that batch effects were minimized. V ends up 0 bases short and J 9 bases short, with an unmatched junction base count of 4. The CDR3, from cysteine to phenylalanine, totals 15 residues. Only the CDR3 region is kept as DNA, spanning 45 bases read in frame from base 1. CDR1 and CDR2 (SGHRS, YFSETQ) derive from the germline V gene. The entire isolated RNA was reverse transcribed using the High Capacity cDNA Reverse Transcription Kit, and thus expressed TCRB transcripts were sequenced. Naive, central memory and regulatory T cell samples underwent deep immunoSEQ sequencing, averaging about 3.57 million total reads per sample. After sorted cells were lysed in RLT buffer, RNA was extracted with DNase-treated RNeasy Micro or Mini kits, with the choice depending on cell number. Each cell subset was processed separately to prevent cross-contamination, with patient and healthy donor samples processed together. TCRB sequences were amplified from cDNA with the immunoSEQ multiplex PCR, producing 87-bp fragments spanning the CDR3 region. Amplicons were sequenced on the Illumina HiSeq platform. From the authors' description of their analysis: Synthetic template baselines were used to correct PCR bias computationally, reads within Hamming distance 2 were collapsed together, and singletons that could not be merged were discarded. Reads were aligned against IMGT so that V, D and J genes, CDR3 length and insertions or deletions at six rearrangement sites could be assigned. Clonotype counts were normalized to sorted cell number within each subset before computing true diversity and Gini coefficients with the tcR R package. The overlap coefficient, calculated on TCRB nucleotide sequences, was used to quantify repertoire sharing. As a proxy for the pre-selection repertoire, out-of-frame TCRB sequences from naive cells were analyzed. TCRdb holds this immuneACCESS table with in-frame rearrangements only. Some clones are missing; in checked studies, unresolved V genes explain under half, and the rest has no known cause. V and J calls and clone size are those listed in that table; D and trimming were worked out from the DNA. This sample gives 300,000 to 400,000 clones in total; roughly 13% of them show up just once. About 0.016% of the sample comes from the top ten.

This clone came up a few times. Its antigen remains undetermined. The input lacks base qualities; no much larger clone sits a single base away. Other nucleotide sequences from this sample produce the same CDR3. The full study reports these points: The naive, central memory and regulatory TCRB repertoires appeared to resemble one another more closely among patients than among healthy donors. PCR might favor shorter templates, but patient and control samples were amplified and corrected together, so any skew would affect both groups equally. Fewer insertions and more nucleotide deletions at VDJ recombination sites were observed in patients with type 1 diabetes, implying thymic rearrangement abnormalities. In all four CD4+ subsets, TCRB CDR3 length was moderately but significantly shorter in type 1 diabetes patients. Because small numbers of individuals were included in the HLA sub-analyses, any influence of HLA type on TCRB rearrangement was left unresolved. Because cDNA was sequenced instead of genomic DNA, activated cells with high expression could be over-represented, although the groups did not differ in activation or CD3 levels.

This TCR derives from a woman younger than 30 with type 1 diabetes. The sample was naive CD4+ T cells from blood. This sample's cell subset or site label indicates: true naive CD4+ T cells. The chain joins TRBV5-1 to TRBJ2-1; TRBD2 matches 12 bases in the middle. The CDR3 region reads CASSLGLAGAGEQFF. The DNA is TGCGCCAGCAGCTTGGGACTAGCGGGAGCCGGTGAGCAGTTCTTC.